The 14 T cell receptor beta chains in this list originate from one sample, sequenced in a study of shared clonotypes between healthy human individuals. The protocol was immunoSEQ multiplex PCR, while the TCRdb copy is restricted to in-frame clones and leaves out a portion. The sample holds 1,500,000 or so clones, 96% seen once. The sample consisted of naive CD4+ T cells sorted from blood. Described subset: CD45RA+ positively selected. The receptors derive from a man aged 25-45 years in good health.

V is TRBV9 and J is TRBJ2-3; the D call may be TRBD1 or TRBD2 (5 bases each). The CDR3 loop spans 18 amino acids. The V gene lost 0 bases and the J gene lost 0 bases, with 17 bases spanning the gap. Germline CDR1 and CDR2: SGDLS and YYNGEE. CDR3 bases: TGTGCCAGCAGCGTAGGCCCGGCGAGTTGGGGGAGCACAGATACGCAGTATTTT. This encodes CASSVGPASWGSTDTQYF.

The rearrangement links TRBV11-2 to TRBJ2-3; a weak D match, TRBD1 (5 bases). The V and J ends lost 5 bases and 4 bases respectively, with 13 bases between them. The CDR3 contains 14 residues. Germline V lookup: CDR1 SGHAT, CDR2 FQNNGV. The CDR3 is CASSLLRGSDTQYF. The CDR3 DNA is TGTGCCAGCAGCCTCTTAAGGGGCTCAGATACGCAGTATTTT.

As concerns this clone: Other nucleotide sequences in the sample specify the same CDR3. V gene TRBV5-1 combines with J gene TRBJ2-7, with TRBD2 identical over 12 bases. This CDR3 is built from 14 residues. Germline V gene lookup returns CDR1 SGHRS and CDR2 YFSETQ. Trimming cost V 7 bases and J 0 bases; bases outside gene matches: 2. The CDR3 DNA reads as TGCGCCAGCGGACTAGCGGGAAGCTCCTACGAGCAGTACTTC. Translating gives CASGLAGSSYEQYF.

Comment on this clone: The junction shows a germline mismatch at one end, possibly a read error. V and J are TRBV4-1 and TRBJ2-2; maybe TRBD2 (7 bases). Germline CDR1 MGHRA, CDR2 YSYEKL. The CDR3 runs 15 residues. CDR3 in amino acids: CASRQVGGRTGELFF. The CDR3 DNA reads as TGCGCCAGCAGACAAGTGGGGGGGCGTACCGGGGAGCTGTTTTTT.

This CDR3 is CSASASGREFF. The DNA for the CDR3 is TGCAGTGCTTCCGCTAGCGGGAGAGAGTTCTTC. V gene TRBV20-1 combines with J gene TRBJ2-1, with TRBD2 matching over 10 bases. Germline-derived CDR1 and CDR2 are DFQATT and SNEGSKA (reference sequence). The CDR3 runs 11 residues. V shed 5 bases and J 14 bases; nucleotides not matched to a gene: 6.

The chain recombines TRBV6-1 with TRBJ1-2, with D possibly TRBD1 on 6 matching bases. The germline V and J ends were trimmed by 7 bases and 4 bases, with 16 bases remaining between them. The CDR3 consists of 14 residues. Germline V gene lookup returns CDR1 MNHNS and CDR2 SASEGT. Here the CDR3 DNA reads TGTGCCAGCATAGAAATTAGGGGGGGCTATGGCTACACCTTC. Its protein product is CASIEIRGGYGYTF.

To note about this clone: The junction and the germline gene differ at one end; a read error may be behind it. This chain joins TRBV18 and TRBJ2-7, with D possibly being TRBD1 (6 bases). Germline V gives CDR1 KGHSH, CDR2 LQKENI. The CDR3 extends over 17 amino acids. CDR3 nucleotide sequence: TGTGCCAGCTCACCAAAAGAAGGGACAAGCGCCGATTACGGGCAGTACTTC. Translating it yields CASSPKEGTSADYGQYF.

This clone was seen a single time. The rearrangement links TRBV27 to TRBJ2-1; 12 bases agree with TRBD1. V trimming: 5 bases; J trimming: 9 bases; junction bases outside the gene matches: 5. Germline V lookup: CDR1 MNHEY, CDR2 SMNVEV (reference sequence). The CDR3 sequence is 14 residues long. For the CDR3, the DNA is TGTGCCAGCAGTCCCGGGACAGGGGGCGGTGAGCAGTTCTTC. This encodes CASSPGTGGGEQFF.

Remarks on this clone: This sample also contains other DNA sequences that code for the same CDR3. This chain links TRBV28 with TRBJ1-2; 8 bases match TRBD1. The V gene's germline CDR1 is MDHEN and CDR2 SYDVKM. The CDR3 loop spans 16 amino acids. CDR3 amino acids: CAIRGQGASSNYGYTF. DNA for the CDR3: TGTGCGATTCGAGGGCAGGGGGCATCCTCTAACTATGGCTACACCTTC.

CDR3 loop: CASSFNYLSETQYF. The CDR3 DNA is TGCGCCAGCAGTTTTAACTACCTTTCGGAGACCCAGTACTTC. V is TRBV5-1 and J is TRBJ2-5, with D unclear. The CDR3 contains 14 residues. Germline CDR1 reads SGHRS; CDR2 reads YFSETQ. Trimming left V 5 bases short and J 5 bases short, with 16 bases between.

The chain combines TRBV7-9 with TRBJ1-4; the D gene is possibly TRBD1 (6 bases). This CDR3 comprises 14 residues. Per the germline V gene, CDR1 is SEHNR and CDR2 is FQNEAQ (reference sequence). V gave up 5 bases and J gave up 0 bases, with 7 bases separating them. CDR3 sequence: CASSRTATNEKLFF. CDR3 nucleotide sequence: TGTGCCAGCAGCCGGACAGCAACTAATGAAAAACTGTTTTTT.

This sequence joins TRBV13 and TRBJ2-3, with TRBD1 identical over 7 bases. The V gene end was trimmed by 2 bases and the J gene end by 4 bases; junction bases not matched to a gene: 6. Looked up from germline, CDR1 is PRHDT and CDR2 is FYEKMQ (reference sequence). The CDR3 covers 15 residues. The CDR3 region is CASSLNRGIPDTQYF. The CDR3, as DNA: TGTGCCAGCAGCTTAAACAGGGGAATCCCAGATACGCAGTATTTT.

Here the CDR3 DNA reads TGTGCCAGCAGTTTCCTCCCAGGGCCTGGAAACACCATATATTTT. Translated: CASSFLPGPGNTIYF. The chain links TRBV27 to TRBJ1-3; D is possibly TRBD1 (5 bases). Germline values: CDR1 MNHEY, CDR2 SMNVEV (reference sequence). The CDR3 spans 15 residues. The V end was cut by 3 bases, the J end by 2 bases, with 11 bases between.

This clone was seen just once. The chain joins TRBV5-1 to TRBJ2-1, with TRBD2 identical over 15 bases. The V gene's germline CDR1 is SGHRS and CDR2 YFSETQ. This CDR3 comprises 18 residues. V was clipped by 4 bases and J by 4 bases; unmatched bases: 9. For the CDR3, the DNA is TGCGCCAGCAGCCCATGGGGACTAGCGGGAGGATCTTACAATGAGCAGTTCTTC. Its protein product is CASSPWGLAGGSYNEQFF.